This T cell receptor beta chain comes out of a study of T cells in Graves' hyperthyroidism and ophthalmopathy. Whole-study results and caveats: From stable hyperthyroidism, ophthalmopathy was set apart by a 13 V-J model. Most thyroid clonotypes expanded above 0.001 were also detected in blood. Ophthalmopathy was identified by the model a median roughly six months ahead of onset.

The CDR3 consists of 14 residues. V was trimmed by 6 bases and J by 4 bases, leaving 13 bases between them. CDR1 LGHNT and CDR2 FRNRAP come from the germline V gene. Amplification targeted TCR beta CDR3 regions from RNA transcripts. Carried out on the TCR CDR3, a first-round RT-PCR used the HTBI primer set. TCRdb reanalysed the multiplex PCR reads using MiXCR and keeps one entry per CDR3 protein. Of approximately 700,000 distinct CDR3 sequences listed, 45% are singletons. A remark on this clonotype: What it binds is not known.

Diagnoses were made from clinical symptoms, serum measures (thyroxine and TRAb), thyroid ultrasound and orbital computed tomography. Sequencing was carried out using peripheral blood or thyroid tissue (not recorded which). V gene TRBV12-5 combines with J gene TRBJ1-5, with D perhaps matching TRBD1 (6 bases). This clonotype was obtained from an adult man with Graves' disease, either hyperthyroidism or ophthalmopathy (not recorded which). For the CDR3, the DNA is TGTGCTAGTGGCCTGGACAGACTTAATCAGCCCCAGCATTTT. Amino acid sequence: CASGLDRLNQPQHF.